Given below is one T cell receptor beta chain in context. This record belongs to a study of low-dose radiotherapy and immunotherapy resistance in tumors. V was cut by 0 bases and J by 7 bases, with 3 bases left in between. The CDR3 is 11 residues long. Germline lookup yields CDR1 GTSNPN and CDR2 SVGIG (reference sequence). Donors, who were enrolled in a single-arm phase I dose-escalation trial, received nivolumab, ipilimumab, aspirin, low-dose cyclophosphamide and low-dose radiotherapy. TRAV and TRBV primers primed cDNA for both TCRalpha and TCRbeta. For amplifying TCRs, the PCR ran for 20 to 25 cycles with Phusion, which was used together with a constant-region primer and the adapter on the V primers. TCRdb passed the reads through MiXCR, listing each CDR3 protein once. The sample lists around 13,000 distinct CDR3 sequences; 65% to 75% were seen once.

The receptor was derived from a human donor with advanced metastatic prostate, ovarian, gallbladder or colorectal cancer (not recorded which). This table probably holds off-target reads from a library built for another chain. The chain carries TRBV30 and TRBJ2-2; the D is unclear. CDR3 residues: CAWSVIGELFF. The CDR3 coding sequence is TGTGCCTGGAGTGTAATCGGGGAGCTGTTTTTT.